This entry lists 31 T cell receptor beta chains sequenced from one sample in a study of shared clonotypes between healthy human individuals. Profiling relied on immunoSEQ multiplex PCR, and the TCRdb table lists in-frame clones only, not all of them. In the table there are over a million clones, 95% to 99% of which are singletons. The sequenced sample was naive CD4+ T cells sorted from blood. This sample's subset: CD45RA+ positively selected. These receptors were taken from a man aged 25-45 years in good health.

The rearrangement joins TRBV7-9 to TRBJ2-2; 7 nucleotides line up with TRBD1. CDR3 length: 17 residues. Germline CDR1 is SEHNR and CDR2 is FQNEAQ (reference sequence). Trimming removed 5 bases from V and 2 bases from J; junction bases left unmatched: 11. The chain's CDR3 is CASSPSPGTDNTGELFF. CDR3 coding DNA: TGTGCCAGCAGCCCCTCCCCCGGGACAGACAACACCGGGGAGCTGTTTTTT.

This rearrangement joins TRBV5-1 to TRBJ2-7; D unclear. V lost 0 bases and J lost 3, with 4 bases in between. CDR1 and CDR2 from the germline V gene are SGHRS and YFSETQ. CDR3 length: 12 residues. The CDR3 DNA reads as TGCGCCAGCAGCTTGGCAGACTACGAGCAGTACTTC. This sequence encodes CASSLADYEQYF.

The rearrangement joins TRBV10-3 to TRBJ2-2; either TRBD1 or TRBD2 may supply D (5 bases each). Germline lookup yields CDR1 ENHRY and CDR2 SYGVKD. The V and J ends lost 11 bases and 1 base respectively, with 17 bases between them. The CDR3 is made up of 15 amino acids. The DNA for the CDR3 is TGTGCCGTTAACGGGGATCAGGGGAACACCGGGGAGCTGTTTTTT. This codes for CAVNGDQGNTGELFF.

The chain's CDR3 is CASSLRGLVRDEQFF. The CDR3 DNA reads TGTGCCAGCAGCTTAAGGGGGCTAGTGAGGGATGAGCAGTTCTTC. The V and J genes are TRBV7-3 and TRBJ2-1; D is possibly TRBD1 (6 bases). This CDR3 spans 15 amino acids. Trimming cost V 1 base and J 8 bases, with 15 bases left between them. The germline V gene has CDR1 SGHTA and CDR2 FQGTGA.

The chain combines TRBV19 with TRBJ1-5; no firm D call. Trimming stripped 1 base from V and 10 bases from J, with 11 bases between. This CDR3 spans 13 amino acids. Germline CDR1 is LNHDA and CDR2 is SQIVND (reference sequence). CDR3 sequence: CASSIGFGQPQHF. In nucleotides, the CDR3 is TGTGCCAGTAGTATAGGGTTTGGGCAACCCCAGCATTTT.

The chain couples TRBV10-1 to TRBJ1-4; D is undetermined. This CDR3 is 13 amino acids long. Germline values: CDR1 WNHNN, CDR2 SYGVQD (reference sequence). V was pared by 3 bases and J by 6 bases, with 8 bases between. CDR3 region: CASSDNGDEKLFF. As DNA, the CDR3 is TGCGCCAGCAGTGACAACGGTGATGAAAAACTGTTTTTT.

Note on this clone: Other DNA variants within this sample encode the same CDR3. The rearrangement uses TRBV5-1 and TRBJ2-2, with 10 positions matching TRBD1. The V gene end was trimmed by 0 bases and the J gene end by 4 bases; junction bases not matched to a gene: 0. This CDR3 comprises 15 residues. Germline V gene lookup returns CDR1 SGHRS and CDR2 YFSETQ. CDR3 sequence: CASSLGTGGTGELFF. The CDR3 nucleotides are TGCGCCAGCAGCTTGGGGACAGGGGGCACCGGGGAGCTGTTTTTT. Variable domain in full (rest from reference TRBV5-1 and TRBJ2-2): KAGVTQTPRYLIKTRGQQVTLSCSPISGHRSVSWYQQTPGQGLQFLFEYFSETQRNKGNFPGRFSGRQFSNSRSEMNVSTLELGDSALYLCASSLGTGGTGELFFGEGSRLTVL.

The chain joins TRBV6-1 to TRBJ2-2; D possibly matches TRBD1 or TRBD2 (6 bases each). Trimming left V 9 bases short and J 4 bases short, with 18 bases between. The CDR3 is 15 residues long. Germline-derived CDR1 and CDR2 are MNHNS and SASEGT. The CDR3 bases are TGTGCCAGTCTTCAGGGGCAGACTAGCACCGGGGAGCTGTTTTTT. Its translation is CASLQGQTSTGELFF.

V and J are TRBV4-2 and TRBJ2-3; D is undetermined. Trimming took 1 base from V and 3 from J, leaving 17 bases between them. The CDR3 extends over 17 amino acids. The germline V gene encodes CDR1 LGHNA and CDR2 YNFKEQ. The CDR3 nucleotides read TGTGCCAGCAGCCAAGCAAAACTGGGCCTCCGTACAGATACGCAGTATTTT. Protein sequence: CASSQAKLGLRTDTQYF.

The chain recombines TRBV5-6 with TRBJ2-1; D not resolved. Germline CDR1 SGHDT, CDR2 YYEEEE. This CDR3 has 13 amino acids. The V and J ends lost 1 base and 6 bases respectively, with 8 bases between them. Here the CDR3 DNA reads TGTGCCAGCAGCTTGTCACCTTCCAATGAGCAGTTCTTC. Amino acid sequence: CASSLSPSNEQFF. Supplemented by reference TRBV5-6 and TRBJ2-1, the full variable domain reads DAGVTQSPTHLIKTRGQQVTLRCSPKSGHDTVSWYQQALGQGPQFIFQYYEEEERQRGNFPDRFSGHQFPNYSSELNVNALLLGDSALYLCASSLSPSNEQFFGPGTRLTVL.

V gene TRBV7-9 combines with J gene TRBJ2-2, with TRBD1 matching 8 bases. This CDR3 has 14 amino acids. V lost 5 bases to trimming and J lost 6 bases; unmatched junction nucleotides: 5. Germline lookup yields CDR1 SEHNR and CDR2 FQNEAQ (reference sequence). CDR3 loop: CASSPRQGSGELFF. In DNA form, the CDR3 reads TGTGCCAGCAGCCCGAGACAGGGGTCCGGGGAGCTGTTTTTT. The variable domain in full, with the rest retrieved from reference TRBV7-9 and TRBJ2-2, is DTGVSQNPRHKITKRGQNVTFRCDPISEHNRLYWYRQTLGQGPEFLTYFQNEAQLEKSRLLSDRFSAERPKGSFSTLEIQRTEQGDSAMYLCASSPRQGSGELFFGEGSRLTVL.

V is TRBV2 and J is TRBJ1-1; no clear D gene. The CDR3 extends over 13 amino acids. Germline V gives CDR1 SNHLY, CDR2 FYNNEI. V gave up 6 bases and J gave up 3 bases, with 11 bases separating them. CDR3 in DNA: TGTGCCAGCAGCTCTCGGAGGGACACTGAAGCTTTCTTT. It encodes CASSSRRDTEAFF. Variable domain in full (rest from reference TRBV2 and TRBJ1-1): EPEVTQTPSHQVTQMGQEVILRCVPISNHLYFYWYRQILGQKVEFLVSFYNNEISEKSEIFDDQFSVERPDGSNFTLKIRSTKLEDSAMYFCASSSRRDTEAFFGQGTRLTVV.

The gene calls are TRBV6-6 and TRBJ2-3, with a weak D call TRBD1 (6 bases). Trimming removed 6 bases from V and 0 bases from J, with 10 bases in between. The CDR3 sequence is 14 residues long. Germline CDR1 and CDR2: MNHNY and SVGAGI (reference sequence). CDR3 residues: CASRDRLSTDTQYF. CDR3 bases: TGTGCCAGCAGAGACAGGTTGAGCACAGATACGCAGTATTTT.

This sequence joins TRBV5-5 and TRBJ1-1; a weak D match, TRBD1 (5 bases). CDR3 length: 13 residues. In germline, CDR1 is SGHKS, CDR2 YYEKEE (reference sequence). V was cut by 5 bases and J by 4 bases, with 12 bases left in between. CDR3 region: CASRRGVGTEAFF. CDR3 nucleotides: TGTGCCAGCAGACGAGGGGTTGGCACTGAAGCTTTCTTT.

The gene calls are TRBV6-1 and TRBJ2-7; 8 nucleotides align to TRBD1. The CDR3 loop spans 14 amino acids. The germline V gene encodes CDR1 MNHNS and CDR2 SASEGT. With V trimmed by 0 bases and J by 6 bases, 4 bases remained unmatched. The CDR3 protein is CASSEARQGREQYF. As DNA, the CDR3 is TGTGCCAGCAGTGAAGCTCGACAGGGGCGCGAGCAGTACTTC.

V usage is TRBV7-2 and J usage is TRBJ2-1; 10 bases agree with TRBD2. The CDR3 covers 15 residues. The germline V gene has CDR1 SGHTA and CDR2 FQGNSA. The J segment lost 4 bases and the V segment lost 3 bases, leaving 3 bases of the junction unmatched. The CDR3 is CASSFGLAVYNEQFF. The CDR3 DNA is TGTGCCAGCAGCTTTGGACTAGCGGTTTACAATGAGCAGTTCTTC.

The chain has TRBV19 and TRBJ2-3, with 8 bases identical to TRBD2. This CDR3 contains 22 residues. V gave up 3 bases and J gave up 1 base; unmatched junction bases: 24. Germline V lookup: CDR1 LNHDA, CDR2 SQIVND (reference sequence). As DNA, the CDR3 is TGTGCCAGTAGTATGCGGGGGGTCAGTTTGACGGGAGTGTTGGAGGGCACAGATACGCAGTATTTT. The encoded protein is CASSMRGVSLTGVLEGTDTQYF.

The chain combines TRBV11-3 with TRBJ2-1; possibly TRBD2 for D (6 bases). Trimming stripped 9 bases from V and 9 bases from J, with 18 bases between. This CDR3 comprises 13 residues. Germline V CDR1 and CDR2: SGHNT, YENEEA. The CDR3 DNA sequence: TGTGCCAGTTCATGGGGGGAGGAGCGTGAGCAGTTCTTC. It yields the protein CASSWGEEREQFF. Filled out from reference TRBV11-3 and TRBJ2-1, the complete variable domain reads EAGVVQSPRYKIIEKKQPVAFWCNPISGHNTLYWYLQNLGQGPELLIRYENEEAVDDSQLPKDRFSAERLKGVDSTLKIQPAELGDSAVYLCASSWGEEREQFFGPGTRLTVL.

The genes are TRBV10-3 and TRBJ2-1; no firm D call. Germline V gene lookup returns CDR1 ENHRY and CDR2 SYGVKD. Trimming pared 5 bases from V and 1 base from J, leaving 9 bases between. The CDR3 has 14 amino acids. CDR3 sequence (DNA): TGTGCCATCAGTTCAGGCAAATCCTACAATGAGCAGTTCTTC. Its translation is CAISSGKSYNEQFF.

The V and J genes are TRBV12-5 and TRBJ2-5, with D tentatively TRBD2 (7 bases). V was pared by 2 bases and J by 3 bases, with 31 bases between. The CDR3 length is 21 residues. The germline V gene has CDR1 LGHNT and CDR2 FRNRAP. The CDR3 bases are TGTGCTAGTGGTTTGACACAGGGAGGGCTCAAGTCCCCCCGTAGGGAAGAGACCCAGTACTTC. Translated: CASGLTQGGLKSPRREETQYF.

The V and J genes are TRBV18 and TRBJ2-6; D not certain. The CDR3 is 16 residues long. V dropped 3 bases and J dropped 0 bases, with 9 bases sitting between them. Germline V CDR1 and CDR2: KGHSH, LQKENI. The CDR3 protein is CASSPDRASGANVLTF. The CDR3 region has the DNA TGTGCCAGCTCACCCGACCGGGCCTCTGGGGCCAACGTCCTGACTTTC.

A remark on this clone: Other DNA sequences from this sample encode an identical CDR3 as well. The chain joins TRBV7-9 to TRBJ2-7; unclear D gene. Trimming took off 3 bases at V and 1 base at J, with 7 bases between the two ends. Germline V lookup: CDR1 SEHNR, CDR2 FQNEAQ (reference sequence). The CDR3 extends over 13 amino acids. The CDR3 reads CASSLPGSYEQYF. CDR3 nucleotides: TGTGCCAGCAGCTTGCCCGGGTCCTACGAGCAGTACTTC.

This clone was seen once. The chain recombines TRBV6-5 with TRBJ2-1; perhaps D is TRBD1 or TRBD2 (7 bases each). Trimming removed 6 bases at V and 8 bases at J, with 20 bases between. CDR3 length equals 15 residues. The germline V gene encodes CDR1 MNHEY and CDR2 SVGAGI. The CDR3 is CASSNLGGGRYEQFF. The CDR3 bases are TGTGCCAGCAGCAACCTGGGAGGGGGCCGGTATGAGCAGTTCTTC.

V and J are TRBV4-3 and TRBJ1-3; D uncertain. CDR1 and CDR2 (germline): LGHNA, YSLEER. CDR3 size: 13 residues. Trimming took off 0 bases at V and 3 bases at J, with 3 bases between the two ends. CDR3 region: CASSQEGGNTIYF. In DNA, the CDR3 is TGCGCCAGCAGCCAAGAAGGTGGAAACACCATATATTTT.

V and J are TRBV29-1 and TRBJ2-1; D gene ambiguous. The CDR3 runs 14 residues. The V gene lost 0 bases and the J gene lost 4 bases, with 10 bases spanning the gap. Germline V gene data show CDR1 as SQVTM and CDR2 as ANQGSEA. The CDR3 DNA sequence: TGCAGCGTTGAAGATCAGGCAAGATACAATGAGCAGTTCTTC. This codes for CSVEDQARYNEQFF.

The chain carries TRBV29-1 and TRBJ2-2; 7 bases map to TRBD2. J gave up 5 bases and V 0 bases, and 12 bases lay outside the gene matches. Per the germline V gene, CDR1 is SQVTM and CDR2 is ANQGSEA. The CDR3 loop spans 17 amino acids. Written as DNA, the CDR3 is TGCAGCGTTGAAGACCCCTCGGGGGGTCTTCGTACCGGGGAGCTGTTTTTT. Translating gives CSVEDPSGGLRTGELFF.

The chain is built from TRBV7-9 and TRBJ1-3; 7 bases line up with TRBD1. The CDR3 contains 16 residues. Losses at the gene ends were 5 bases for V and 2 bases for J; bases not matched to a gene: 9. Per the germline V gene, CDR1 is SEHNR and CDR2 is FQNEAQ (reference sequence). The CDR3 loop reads CASSPRGGTAGNTIYF. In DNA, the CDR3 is TGTGCCAGCAGCCCCCGAGGCGGGACAGCTGGAAACACCATATATTTT.

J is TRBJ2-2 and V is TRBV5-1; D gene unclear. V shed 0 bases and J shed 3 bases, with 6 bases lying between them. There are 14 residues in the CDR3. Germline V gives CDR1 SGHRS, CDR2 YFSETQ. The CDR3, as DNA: TGCGCCAGCAGCTTGGACCACTACACCGGGGAGCTGTTTTTT. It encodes CASSLDHYTGELFF.

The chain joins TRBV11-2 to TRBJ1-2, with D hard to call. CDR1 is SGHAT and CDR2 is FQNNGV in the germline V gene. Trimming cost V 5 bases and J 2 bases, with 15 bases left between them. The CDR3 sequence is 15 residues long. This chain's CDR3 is CASSPSGGSNYGYTF. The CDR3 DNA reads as TGTGCCAGCAGCCCCTCGGGAGGTTCAAACTATGGCTACACCTTC.

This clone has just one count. CDR3 amino acids: CASSPTDRVTNEKLFF. The CDR3 region has the DNA TGTGCCAGCTCACCTACAGACAGGGTGACTAATGAAAAACTGTTTTTT. The chain uses TRBV18 and TRBJ1-4; TRBD1 agrees at 7 bases. Trimming took 3 bases from V and 2 from J; bases not matched to a gene: 6. This CDR3 region has 16 residues. Germline V gene sequence: CDR1 KGHSH, CDR2 LQKENI.

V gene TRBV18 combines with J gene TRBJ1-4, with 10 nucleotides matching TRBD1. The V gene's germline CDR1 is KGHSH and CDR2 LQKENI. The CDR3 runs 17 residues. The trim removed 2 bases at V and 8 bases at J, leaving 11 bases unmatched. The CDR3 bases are TGTGCCAGCTCACCAGGGACAGGGGAGGTCAGCGTGGAAAAACTGTTTTTT. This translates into CASSPGTGEVSVEKLFF.